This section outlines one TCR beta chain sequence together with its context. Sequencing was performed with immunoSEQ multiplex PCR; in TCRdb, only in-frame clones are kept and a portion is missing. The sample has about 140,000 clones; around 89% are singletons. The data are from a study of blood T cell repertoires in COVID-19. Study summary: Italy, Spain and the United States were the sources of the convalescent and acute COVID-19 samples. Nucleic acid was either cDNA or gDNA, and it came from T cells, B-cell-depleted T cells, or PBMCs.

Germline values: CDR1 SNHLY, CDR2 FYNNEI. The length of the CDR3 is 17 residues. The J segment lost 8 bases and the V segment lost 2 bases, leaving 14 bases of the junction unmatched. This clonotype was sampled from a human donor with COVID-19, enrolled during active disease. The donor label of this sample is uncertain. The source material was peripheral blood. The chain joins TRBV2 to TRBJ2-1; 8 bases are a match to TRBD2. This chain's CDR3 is CASSETTGSGSFDEQFF. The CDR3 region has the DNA TGTGCCAGCAGTGAAACCACCGGCAGCGGGAGCTTCGATGAGCAGTTCTTC.